This TCR beta chain was recovered during a study of PD-1 blockade in classical Hodgkin lymphoma. As for this clone: Its specificity is not known.

Measured with immunoSEQ multiplex PCR; TCRdb has only the in-frame clones, and not every one. Altogether about 31,000 clones are present, 85% being singletons, with the ten largest covering roughly 2.3%. CDR3 length: 14 amino acids. V lost 5 bases, J lost 5 bases, and 13 bases lay in between. The germline gives CDR1 SGDLS, CDR2 YYNGEE. Findings and caveats of the study: Factors driving the repertoire differences, possibly disease activity or prior therapy, remain undefined. Individuals initiating nivolumab under 1 year after ASCT were excluded.

Each and every patient relapsed after autologous stem cell transplantation, and patients got differing brentuximab vedotin exposure. Purification of CD4+ T cells from thawed PBMCs was achieved by magnetic negative selection. The sequence derives from a human donor with classical Hodgkin lymphoma. This rearrangement joins TRBV9 to TRBJ1-4, with a tentative D call TRBD1 (5 bases). Specimen: CD4+ T cells from blood, collected at baseline. The CDR3 DNA reads as TGTGCCAGCAGTGTACGGGACGGAAATGAAAAACTGTTTTTT. It is translated as CASSVRDGNEKLFF.